The clone carrying this TCR beta chain was counted many times. This specimen belongs to a study of T-cell reconstitution after alpha-beta-depleted transplantation in children. During its preparation, the TCRbeta library received unique molecular identifiers. TCRdb passed the PCR reads through MiXCR, listing each CDR3 protein once. The data hold roughly 28,000 distinct CDR3 sequences, with over 15% observed a single time. The CDR3 consists of 15 residues. Trimming cost V 0 bases and J 1 base, with 9 bases left between them. Per germline, CDR1 DFQATT and CDR2 SNEGSKA (reference sequence). The chain combines TRBV20-1 with TRBJ2-2, with a weak D call TRBD2 (6 bases). This sequence was found in a male patient aged 2-15 years who had a stem cell transplant for acute lymphoblastic leukemia, so the T cells may come from the graft donor. The sample here was PBMCs, mostly from graft donor cells, taken 60 days after TCRalphabeta/CD19-depleted stem cell transplant. Written as DNA, the CDR3 is TGCAGTGCTAGAGATTTGCGGGGGAACACCGGGGAGCTGTTTTTT. Its translation is CSARDLRGNTGELFF.